This T cell receptor beta chain came from a study of blood T cell repertoires in COVID-19. This CDR3 contains 11 residues. Trimming shortened V by 6 bases and J by 8 bases, and 10 bases separated the two germline ends. Germline CDR1 MNHNY, CDR2 SVGAGI (reference sequence). This table comes from immunoSEQ multiplex PCR, and its TCRdb copy is limited to in-frame clones, with some not included. This sample has 120,000 or so clones; around four fifths occur once, and the top ten carry approximately 12%. This clone has a single count. The receptor comes from a man in his 60s with acute or convalescent COVID-19. The sequenced sample was peripheral blood. The chain combines TRBV6-6 with TRBJ1-2; D call uncertain. The CDR3 sequence is CASSRPGGYTF. The CDR3 DNA is TGTGCCAGCAGCCGCCCGGGAGGCTACACCTTC.